The subject of this entry is one T cell receptor (beta chain). The antigen is undetermined. The V gene's germline CDR1 is MGHDK and CDR2 SYGVNS. V was trimmed by 6 bases and J by 2 bases, leaving 14 bases between them. This CDR3 has 15 amino acids. This sample is part of a study of T cells in localized non-small cell lung cancer. Study-wide findings and caveats: Greater blood T cell density accompanied longer overall survival. Adjacent lung exhibited a median of about 56 among the 100 most abundant tumor clones. Since sequencing was restricted to only one region of the tumor, intratumor heterogeneity remains a possibility.

Profiled with immunoSEQ multiplex PCR; TCRdb holds only in-frame clones, not every one. The data contain 20,000 to 30,000 clones, roughly 80% of them singletons. This clonotype originated in a man between 40 and 75 years old with stage III squamous cell lung carcinoma. The chain combines TRBV25-1 with TRBJ1-5, with a tentative D call TRBD1 (5 bases). The source was peripheral blood, collected before any cancer treatment. CDR3 loop: CASRQGSCGNQPQHF. CDR3 nucleotides: TGTGCCAGCAGGCAGGGTTCATGTGGCAATCAGCCCCAGCATTTT.